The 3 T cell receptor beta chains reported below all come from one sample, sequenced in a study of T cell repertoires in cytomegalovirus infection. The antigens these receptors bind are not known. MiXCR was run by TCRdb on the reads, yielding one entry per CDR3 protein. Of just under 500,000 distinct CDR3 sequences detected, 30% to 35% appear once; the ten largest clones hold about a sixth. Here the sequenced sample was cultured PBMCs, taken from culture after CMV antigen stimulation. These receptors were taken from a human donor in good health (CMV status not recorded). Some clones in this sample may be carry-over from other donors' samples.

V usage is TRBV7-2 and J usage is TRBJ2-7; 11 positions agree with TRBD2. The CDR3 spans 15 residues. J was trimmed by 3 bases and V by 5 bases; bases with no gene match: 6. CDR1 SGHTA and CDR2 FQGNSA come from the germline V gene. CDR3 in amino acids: CASSEGLAVIYEQYF. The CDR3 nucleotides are TGTGCCAGCAGCGAGGGACTAGCGGTTATCTACGAGCAGTACTTC. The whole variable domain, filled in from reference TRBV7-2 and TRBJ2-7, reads GAGVSQSPSNKVTEKGKDVELRCDPISGHTALYWYRQSLGQGLEFLIYFQGNSAPDKSGLPSDRFSAERTGGSVSTLTIQRTQQEDSAVYLCASSEGLAVIYEQYFGPGTRLTVT.

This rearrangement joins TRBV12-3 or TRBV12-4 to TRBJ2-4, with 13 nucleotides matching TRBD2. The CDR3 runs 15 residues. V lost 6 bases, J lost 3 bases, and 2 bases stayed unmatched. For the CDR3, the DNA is TGTGCCAGCAGCGGACTAGCGGGAGTCAAAAACATTCAGTACTTC. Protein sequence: CASSGLAGVKNIQYF.

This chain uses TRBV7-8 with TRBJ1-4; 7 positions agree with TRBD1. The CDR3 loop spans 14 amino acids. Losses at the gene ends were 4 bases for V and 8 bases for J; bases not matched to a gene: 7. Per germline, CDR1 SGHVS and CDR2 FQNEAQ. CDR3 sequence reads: CASSYDRVGEKLFF. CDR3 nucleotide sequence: TGTGCCAGCAGCTATGACAGGGTTGGAGAAAAACTGTTTTTT.